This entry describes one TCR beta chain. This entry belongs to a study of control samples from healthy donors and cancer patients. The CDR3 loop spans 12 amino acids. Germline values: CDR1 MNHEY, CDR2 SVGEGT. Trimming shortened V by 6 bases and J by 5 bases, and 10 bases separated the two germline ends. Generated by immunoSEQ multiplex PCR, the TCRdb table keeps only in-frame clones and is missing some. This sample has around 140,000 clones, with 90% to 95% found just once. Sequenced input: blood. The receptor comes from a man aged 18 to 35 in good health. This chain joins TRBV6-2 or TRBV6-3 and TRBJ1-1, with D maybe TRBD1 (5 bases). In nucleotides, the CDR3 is TGTGCCAGCAGCGGGGGGAATACTGAAGCTTTCTTT. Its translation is CASSGGNTEAFF.